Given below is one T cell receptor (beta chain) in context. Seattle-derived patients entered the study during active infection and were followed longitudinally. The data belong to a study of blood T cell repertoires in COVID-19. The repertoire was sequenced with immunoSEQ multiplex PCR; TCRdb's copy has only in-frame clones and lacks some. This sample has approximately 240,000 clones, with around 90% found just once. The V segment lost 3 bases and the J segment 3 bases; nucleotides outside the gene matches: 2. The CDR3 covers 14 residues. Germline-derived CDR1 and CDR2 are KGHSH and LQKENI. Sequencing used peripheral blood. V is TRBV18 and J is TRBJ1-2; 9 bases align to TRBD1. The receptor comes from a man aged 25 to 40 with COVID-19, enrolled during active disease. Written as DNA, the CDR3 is TGTGCCAGCTCACCGGGACAGGGTCACTATGGCTACACCTTC. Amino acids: CASSPGQGHYGYTF.